The clone carrying this T cell receptor (beta chain) was picked up a small number of times. As yet, its antigen is unknown. PCR was performed using 60 Vbeta and 13 Jbeta primers. TCRdb's copy holds only in-frame clones and misses some; the assay was immunoSEQ multiplex PCR. The data show roughly 180,000 clones, with 84% seen just once and 1% held by the top ten. The data are from a study of cytomegalovirus exposure and HLA in healthy donors. Overall study findings and caveats: With later analysis, a missense DCLRE1C variant became linked to TCR beta V- and J-gene trimming.

The J segment lost 2 bases and the V segment lost 4 bases, leaving 0 bases of the junction unmatched. Germline-derived CDR1 and CDR2 are MNHEY and SVGAGI. The CDR3 is 13 amino acids. The sequencing input was PBMCs. The chain uses TRBV6-5 and TRBJ2-5; the match to TRBD1 covers 8 bases. The source is a man younger than 40 in good health and CMV-seronegative. CDR3 bases: TGTGCCAGCAGTTGGGACAGGCAAGAGACCCAGTACTTC. Protein sequence: CASSWDRQETQYF.